What follows are 27 T cell receptor beta chains derived from one specimen sequenced in a study of CD8 T cells in ankylosing spondylitis. TCRdb re-called the 5' RACE reads through MiXCR, storing one row per CDR3 protein. The data hold about 200,000 distinct CDR3 sequences, with approximately 24% observed a single time. The sequencing sample was made of blood, either unsorted or a sorted T cell fraction (not recorded which). The receptor source for this set is a male donor with ankylosing spondylitis or in good health (not recorded which).

The table lists this clonotype with many counts. The chain combines TRBV20-1 with TRBJ2-3, with 11 bases that match TRBD1. V lost 3 bases and J lost 4; bases outside the gene matches: 3. Germline CDR1 is DFQATT and CDR2 is SNEGSKA (reference sequence). The CDR3 loop spans 14 amino acids. The CDR3 is CSARGTGGPDTQYF. The CDR3 coding sequence is TGCAGTGCTAGGGGGACAGGGGGGCCAGATACGCAGTATTTT.

In this sample, this clonotype turned up many times. This sequence joins TRBV6-1 and TRBJ1-6; TRBD1 might be the D (5 bases). The CDR3 contains 14 residues. Between the trimmed V and J ends, which lost 8 bases and 6 bases, there was a span of 14 bases. Germline CDR1 reads MNHNS; CDR2 reads SASEGT. The DNA of the CDR3 is TGTGCCAGCCATGCGGGGGACGTTAATTCACCCCTCCACTTT. It codes for CASHAGDVNSPLHF.

The V call is TRBV24-1, the J call TRBJ2-5, with 10 positions matching TRBD2. The length of the CDR3 is 15 residues. CDR1 and CDR2 from the germline V gene are KGHDR and SFDVKD. The junction had 11 bases not matched to a gene; V was cut back by 9 bases and J by 5 bases. The CDR3 region has the DNA TGTGCCACCCAACCAAGCGGGAGGGCTGGTGAGACCCAGTACTTC. Translation: CATQPSGRAGETQYF.

At least ten counts were recorded for this clonotype. V usage is TRBV10-3 and J usage is TRBJ1-3, with 7 bases identical to TRBD1. J lost 0 bases, V lost 1 base, and 12 bases had no gene match. Germline V gene lookup returns CDR1 ENHRY and CDR2 SYGVKD. This CDR3 is 19 amino acids long. The CDR3 bases are TGTGCCATCAGTGAGTACCAGCTGGGACAGTCACGCTCTGGAAACACCATATATTTT. Protein: CAISEYQLGQSRSGNTIYF.

This clonotype has a count of ten or more. This sequence joins TRBV10-3 and TRBJ2-7, with 7 bases fitting TRBD1. Germline CDR1 ENHRY, CDR2 SYGVKD. The ends lost 6 bases at V and 3 bases at J; junction bases unmatched: 5. CDR3 size: 13 residues. For the CDR3, the DNA is TGTGCCATCAGGGGGACAGCTAGCTACGAGCAGTACTTC. It yields the protein CAIRGTASYEQYF.

The table lists this clonotype with a few counts. V usage is TRBV6-5 and J usage is TRBJ2-7, with 8 nucleotides matching TRBD1. Germline values: CDR1 MNHEY, CDR2 SVGAGI. After removal of 2 bases from V and 4 bases from J, the junction contained 1 base not matched to a gene. This CDR3 has 13 amino acids. DNA of the CDR3: TGTGCCAGCAGTTACAGGACAGGGTACGAGCAGTACTTC. Its protein product is CASSYRTGYEQYF.

The table lists this clonotype with many counts. The chain is built from TRBV5-1 and TRBJ2-3; a weak D match, TRBD1 (6 bases). With 3 bases removed from V and 0 bases from J, the gap between germline ends came to 11 bases. Germline CDR1 SGHRS, CDR2 YFSETQ. The CDR3 runs 15 residues. CDR3 loop: CASSYGQSSTDTQYF. The CDR3 DNA reads TGCGCCAGCAGCTACGGACAGTCTAGCACAGATACGCAGTATTTT.

This clonotype was counted ten times or more. This sequence joins TRBV12-3 or TRBV12-4 and TRBJ2-7; D is perhaps TRBD1 (5 bases). Trimming removed 7 bases from V and 3 bases from J, with 19 bases in between. CDR3 length: 15 amino acids. The CDR3 bases are TGTGCCAGCAACCCTGGACAAGTGGGCCGCTACGAGCAGTACTTC. Encoded protein: CASNPGQVGRYEQYF.

This clonotype was seen ten or more times. The rearrangement uses TRBV20-1 and TRBJ2-1; TRBD2 matches 10 bases. The CDR3 loop spans 15 amino acids. V was clipped by 5 bases and J by 2 bases; unmatched bases: 6. CDR1 is DFQATT and CDR2 is SNEGSKA in the germline V gene (reference sequence). As DNA, the CDR3 is TGCAGTGCTCAGAGGACTAGCGGAACCTACAATGAGCAGTTCTTC. Translation: CSAQRTSGTYNEQFF.

This clonotype has ten or more counts. This chain uses TRBV4-2 with TRBJ2-1; 11 nucleotides match TRBD1. V trimming: 4 bases; J trimming: 0 bases; junction bases outside the gene matches: 11. Germline V gene data show CDR1 as LGHNA and CDR2 as YNFKEQ. This CDR3 has 19 amino acids. CDR3 protein: CASSRTGGTSGSSYNEQFF. The DNA of the CDR3 is TGTGCCAGCAGCCGGACAGGGGGCACCAGCGGGAGCTCCTACAATGAGCAGTTCTTC.

This clonotype was counted only a few times. The chain recombines TRBV20-1 with TRBJ2-1; either TRBD1 or TRBD2 may supply D (5 bases each). Germline CDR1 is DFQATT and CDR2 is SNEGSKA (reference sequence). The V and J ends lost 5 bases and 4 bases respectively, with 21 bases between them. The CDR3 runs 16 residues. The CDR3 bases are TGCAGTGCTTTCCTAACCCTTCGGGACGGGTACAATGAGCAGTTCTTC. The encoded protein is CSAFLTLRDGYNEQFF.

The chain joins TRBV7-3 to TRBJ2-3; D gene unclear. V dropped 2 bases and J dropped 6 bases, with 12 bases sitting between them. Per the germline V gene, CDR1 is SGHTA and CDR2 is FQGTGA. This CDR3 region has 14 residues. The CDR3 DNA follows: TGTGCCAGCAGCTTATACCGCGACTCGGATACGCAGTATTTT. It encodes CASSLYRDSDTQYF.

There are many counts of this clonotype. The chain has TRBV5-1 and TRBJ2-3; 9 bases are shared with TRBD1. The CDR3 extends over 14 amino acids. Trimming took 0 bases from V and 5 from J; bases not matched to a gene: 1. Germline CDR1 SGHRS, CDR2 YFSETQ. The CDR3 nucleotides read TGCGCCAGCAGCTTGGGGACAGGGGAAGATACGCAGTATTTT. Its protein is CASSLGTGEDTQYF.

This chain joins TRBV4-1 and TRBJ2-1; D is perhaps TRBD1 or TRBD2 (5 bases each). CDR1 MGHRA and CDR2 YSYEKL come from the germline V gene. The CDR3 consists of 15 residues. V gave up 4 bases and J gave up 0 bases, with 10 bases separating them. As DNA, the CDR3 is TGCGCCAGCAGCCCGGGGCTCAACTCCTACAATGAGCAGTTCTTC. As protein: CASSPGLNSYNEQFF.

There are many counts of this clonotype. The chain couples TRBV12-3 or TRBV12-4 to TRBJ2-6; D possibly corresponds to TRBD2 (6 bases). V was trimmed by 6 bases and J by 1 base, leaving 13 bases between them. The CDR3 is 16 residues long. Here the CDR3 DNA reads TGTGCCAGCAGGTCAGGAGGGTTGTCTGGGGCCAACGTCCTGACTTTC. The encoded protein is CASRSGGLSGANVLTF.

In its sample, this clonotype was seen many times. The V call is TRBV5-1, the J call TRBJ2-7; D is uncertain. CDR3 length equals 15 residues. Germline-derived CDR1 and CDR2 are SGHRS and YFSETQ. V lost 5 bases, J lost 0 bases, and 15 bases lay in between. The CDR3 coding sequence is TGCGCCAGCAGTTCGCAGGCCGGGTTCTCCTACGAGCAGTACTTC. This codes for CASSSQAGFSYEQYF.

The chain recombines TRBV12-3 or TRBV12-4 with TRBJ2-1, with 8 nucleotides matching TRBD2. The CDR3 has 14 residues. J was trimmed by 8 bases and V by 6 bases; bases with no gene match: 9. The CDR3 DNA reads as TGTGCCAGCAGCCCCCGTAGCGGGATCCATGAGCAGTTCTTC. It encodes CASSPRSGIHEQFF.

This clonotype was counted a few times. V gene TRBV12-3 or TRBV12-4 combines with J gene TRBJ1-1, with D possibly matching TRBD1 (6 bases). The germline V and J ends were trimmed by 3 bases and 6 bases, with 8 bases remaining between them. CDR3 length: 12 amino acids. Here the CDR3 DNA reads TGTGCCAGCAGTTTTAAGGGGGCTGAAGCTTTCTTT. It codes for CASSFKGAEAFF.

This clonotype was seen repeatedly, ten times or more. This sequence joins TRBV29-1 and TRBJ2-1; D is possibly TRBD1 (6 bases). CDR1 is SQVTM and CDR2 is ANQGSEA in the germline V gene. V gave up 4 bases and J gave up 7 bases, with 14 bases separating them. This CDR3 contains 13 residues. CDR3 nucleotide sequence: TGCAGCGTTGTTAGGCCAGGGGAAAATGAGCAGTTCTTC. This sequence encodes CSVVRPGENEQFF.

This clonotype was seen ten or more times. This chain uses TRBV29-1 with TRBJ1-1; D perhaps matches TRBD1 (6 bases). Trimming took 3 bases from V and 1 from J, leaving 12 bases between them. CDR1 SQVTM and CDR2 ANQGSEA come from the germline V gene. This CDR3 comprises 14 residues. The CDR3 coding sequence is TGCAGCGTTGACGGGGACAAAAGGAACACTGAAGCTTTCTTT. Encoded protein: CSVDGDKRNTEAFF.

V is TRBV7-3 and J is TRBJ2-1, with D possibly TRBD1 on 6 matching bases. Trimming shortened V by 5 bases and J by 9 bases, and 14 bases separated the two germline ends. Germline values: CDR1 SGHTA, CDR2 FQGTGA. The CDR3 sequence is 13 residues long. The CDR3 nucleotides read TGTGCCAGCAGCAGGGCCGACAGGTCTGAGCAGTTCTTC. Translated: CASSRADRSEQFF.

This clonotype was observed a handful of times. V gene TRBV20-1 combines with J gene TRBJ2-1; 9 bases match TRBD2. With 1 base clipped from V and 7 bases from J, the junction kept 5 bases outside the gene matches. The CDR3 runs 14 residues. Germline V lookup: CDR1 DFQATT, CDR2 SNEGSKA (reference sequence). CDR3 amino acids: CSARVAGVLNEQFF. Written as DNA, the CDR3 is TGCAGTGCTAGAGTAGCGGGAGTTTTAAATGAGCAGTTCTTC.

Concerning this clonotype: It is unclear where the CDR3 begins or ends on the DNA, so no DNA is shown, and the CDR3 is as TCRdb lists it. J is TRBJ2-2 and V is TRBV20-1; the table's D call, TRBD1, was not checked against the DNA. Counting both end residues, the CDR3 totals 16 amino acids. Per germline, CDR1 DFQATT and CDR2 SNEGSKA (reference sequence). The CDR3 loop is CSASGTGMKNGELFFF.

The chain has TRBV6-1 and TRBJ2-5, with 7 nucleotides matching TRBD1. CDR1 and CDR2 (germline): MNHNS, SASEGT. Trimming at V came to 7 bases and at J to 5 bases, leaving 7 bases not matched to a gene. CDR3 length: 13 residues. The CDR3 DNA follows: TGTGCCAGCACCCGGACAGGCTTGGAGACCCAGTACTTC. It encodes CASTRTGLETQYF.

The V call is TRBV12-3 or TRBV12-4, the J call TRBJ2-1, with D possibly TRBD2 on 5 matching bases. Trimming shortened V by 8 bases and J by 0 bases, and 17 bases separated the two germline ends. This CDR3 contains 16 residues. The DNA of the CDR3 is TGTGCCAGCGCTTCCGCGAGGGCGAGCTCCTACAATGAGCAGTTCTTC. It is translated as CASASARASSYNEQFF.

The chain has TRBV20-1 and TRBJ2-3; D not resolved. Germline CDR1 reads DFQATT; CDR2 reads SNEGSKA (reference sequence). This CDR3 is 15 amino acids long. The V gene lost 6 bases and the J gene lost 0 bases, with 16 bases spanning the gap. This chain's CDR3 is CSATQAGRSTDTQYF. The CDR3 nucleotides read TGCAGTGCGACCCAAGCTGGACGAAGCACAGATACGCAGTATTTT.

The V call is TRBV20-1, the J call TRBJ1-5, with 10 bases matching TRBD1. The germline gives CDR1 DFQATT, CDR2 SNEGSKA (reference sequence). After removal of 2 bases from V and 2 bases from J, the junction contained 9 bases not matched to a gene. This CDR3 comprises 17 residues. The CDR3 protein is CSARSDRGKMGNQPQHF. DNA of the CDR3: TGCAGTGCTAGATCGGACAGGGGGAAGATGGGCAATCAGCCCCAGCATTTT.